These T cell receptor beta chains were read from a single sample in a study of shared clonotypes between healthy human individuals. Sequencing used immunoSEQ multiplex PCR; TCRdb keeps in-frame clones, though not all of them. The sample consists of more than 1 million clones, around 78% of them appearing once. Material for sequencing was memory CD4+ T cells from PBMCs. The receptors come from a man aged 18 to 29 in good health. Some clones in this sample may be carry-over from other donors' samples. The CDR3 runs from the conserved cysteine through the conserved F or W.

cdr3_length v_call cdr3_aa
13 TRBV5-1 CASSLDPSYEQYF
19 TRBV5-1 CASSTETGTGGAQLGGYTF
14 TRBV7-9 CASSLDRLTDTQYF
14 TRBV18 CASANPGGNQPQHF
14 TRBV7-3 CASSSGTGGAGAFF
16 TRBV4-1 CASSQGLTLGHPGYTF
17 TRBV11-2 CASSSKPPASYQETQYF
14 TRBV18 CASSPGQGDQPQHF
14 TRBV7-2 CASSSGTAIYEQYF
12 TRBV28 CASSWGPETQYF
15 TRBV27 CASTPGPGLAYEQYF
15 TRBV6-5 CASRQGTGFVNEQFF
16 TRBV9 CASSDGGTVRGTEAFF
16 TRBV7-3 CASSSGLAGSTDTQYF
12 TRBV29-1 CSVADRAYEQYF
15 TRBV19 CASGSGQGIFQPQHF
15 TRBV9 CASSAGSGVQETQYF
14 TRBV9 CASSLSGSGGEQFF
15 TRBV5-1 CASSLNSPSTDTQYF
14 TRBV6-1 CASRVGAGSYEQYF
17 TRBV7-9 CASSLLPFDRARLENTF
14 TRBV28 CASLRRDLYNEQFF
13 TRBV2 CASSEGPNSPLHF
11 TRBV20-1 CSANLVPGYTF
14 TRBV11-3 CASSLSGRPGELFF
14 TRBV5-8 CASSFRLSTDTQYF
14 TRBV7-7 CASSLGLGTGELFF
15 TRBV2 CASRVGGQYTGELFF
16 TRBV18 CASSRNRGRSDEKLFF
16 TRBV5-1 CASSLMGRFSSYEQYF
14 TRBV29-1 CSGRAGLSTDTQYF
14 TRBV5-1 CASSLAGGNEKLFF
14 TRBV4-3 CASSQEHSRGGYTF
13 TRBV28 CASKLRPNEKLFF
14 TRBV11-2 CASSIGTGEFEQYF
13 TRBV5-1 CASSLGVNTEAFF
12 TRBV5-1 CASSLGSNEQFF
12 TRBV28 CASLDAGNTIYF
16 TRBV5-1 CASSFSGLDARGEQYF
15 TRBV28 CASSLIDRGNFQQFF
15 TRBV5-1 CASSYGGTSTDTQYF
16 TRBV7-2 CASSSQIAGGPVTQYF
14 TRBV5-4 CASSKGTDPYEQYF
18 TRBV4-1 CASSQAYEGTVLGQPQHF
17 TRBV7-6 CASSPPGQGVLSYEQYF
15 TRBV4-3 CASSRLGGDGSPLHF
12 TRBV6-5 CASRSRRETQYF
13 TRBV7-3 CASSRSQGLEQYF
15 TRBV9 CASTPGSANTGELFF
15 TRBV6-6 CASSYPSGTIDEQYF
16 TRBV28 CASSPWTEYSNQPQHF
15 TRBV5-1 CASSLGQGPNQPQHF
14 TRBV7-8 CASSQDRGFAEAFF
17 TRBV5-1 CASKLRTGGVNTGELFF
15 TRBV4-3 CASSRGLAGSYEQYF